This T cell receptor (beta chain) was sequenced during a study of identical twins. A universal primer site was created by template switching, with the cDNA bearing unique molecular identifiers. MiXCR, run by TCRdb on the 5' RACE reads, gives a single entry per CDR3 protein. This sample yields roughly 490,000 distinct CDR3 sequences, of which 14% are seen a single time; 0.95% to 1% belongs to the top ten. This clonotype was detected ten times or more. What it recognizes is unknown. Trimming removed 1 base from V and 6 bases from J; junction bases left unmatched: 16. Germline CDR1 LGHNA, CDR2 YSLEER. This CDR3 has 20 residues. Broader study findings: Abundant beta clonotypes from cord blood had fewer insertions, unlike memory repertoires, which showed none. Compared with models, monozygotic twins showed more out-of-frame TCR alpha sharing. Excess sharing between twins was weaker in beta out-of-frame sequences.

Separately, the same data were catalogued under a study of yellow fever vaccine responses in identical twins.

The chain couples TRBV4-3 to TRBJ2-2; 11 nucleotides line up with TRBD2. The sample taken for sequencing was CD4+ T cells sorted from blood. The sequence was obtained from a woman under 30 in good health. The DNA for the CDR3 is TGCGCCAGCAGCCAAGCCCCCCTCCTAGCGGGAGGAAGGGGGCCCGGGGAGCTGTTTTTT. It is translated as CASSQAPLLAGGRGPGELFF.